The 29 T cell receptor beta chains given below trace back to one sample, sequenced in a study of cytomegalovirus exposure and HLA in healthy donors. 60 Vbeta and 13 Jbeta primers were used in PCR. The method was immunoSEQ multiplex PCR; TCRdb's version includes in-frame clones alone and lacks a portion of them. The table records about 140,000 clones, about 68% of them present only once. Sequences were obtained from PBMCs. These TCRs come from a human donor in good health.

The rearrangement uses TRBV5-1 and TRBJ2-3, with TRBD1 identical over 9 bases. This CDR3 is 16 amino acids long. Trimming removed 0 bases from V and 6 bases from J; junction bases left unmatched: 8. The germline gives CDR1 SGHRS, CDR2 YFSETQ. The CDR3 sequence is CASSLVGQGSGDTQYF. The DNA of the CDR3 is TGCGCCAGCAGCTTGGTGGGACAGGGAAGCGGGGATACGCAGTATTTT. Complete variable domain (other parts from reference TRBV5-1 and TRBJ2-3): KAGVTQTPRYLIKTRGQQVTLSCSPISGHRSVSWYQQTPGQGLQFLFEYFSETQRNKGNFPGRFSGRQFSNSRSEMNVSTLELGDSALYLCASSLVGQGSGDTQYFGPGTRLTVL.

This chain links TRBV19 with TRBJ2-5, with TRBD1 as a possible D gene (6 bases). Trimming shortened V by 5 bases and J by 0 bases, and 13 bases separated the two germline ends. Germline-derived CDR1 and CDR2 are LNHDA and SQIVND (reference sequence). The CDR3 extends over 15 amino acids. This CDR3 is CASSPDSVYQETQYF. CDR3 DNA sequence: TGTGCCAGTAGTCCGGACAGCGTGTACCAAGAGACCCAGTACTTC.

This clone appeared a few times. V gene TRBV6-5 combines with J gene TRBJ2-3; D perhaps matches TRBD1 (5 bases). This CDR3 spans 14 amino acids. Deletions cut 3 bases from V and 4 bases from J, with 11 bases between. The germline V gene has CDR1 MNHEY and CDR2 SVGAGI. The CDR3 DNA reads TGTGCCAGCAGTTATTCAGGGATCCCAGATACGCAGTATTTT. This codes for CASSYSGIPDTQYF.

In nucleotides, the CDR3 is TGTGCCAGCAGCTTAACGTCAGTGAACACTGAAGCTTTCTTT. Residues: CASSLTSVNTEAFF. The gene calls are TRBV7-3 and TRBJ1-1; no reliable D call. This CDR3 has 14 residues. The V and J ends lost 0 bases and 0 bases respectively, with 5 bases between them. Germline V gene sequence: CDR1 SGHTA, CDR2 FQGTGA.

This chain joins TRBV5-1 and TRBJ2-5; D gene ambiguous. Trimming took off 0 bases at V and 5 bases at J, with 14 bases between the two ends. Per germline, CDR1 SGHRS and CDR2 YFSETQ. This CDR3 region has 15 residues. CDR3: CASSLAETEAETQYF. Written as DNA, the CDR3 is TGCGCCAGCAGCTTGGCGGAGACTGAAGCGGAGACCCAGTACTTC.

J is TRBJ2-7 and V is TRBV28; possible D gene TRBD2, 6 bases. This CDR3 spans 15 amino acids. Trimming pared 6 bases from V and 2 bases from J, leaving 17 bases between. The germline CDR1 and CDR2 sequences are MDHEN and SYDVKM. In DNA form, the CDR3 reads TGTGCCAGCAGCCCCGGCGGGGTTGATACCTACGAGCAGTACTTC. It yields the protein CASSPGGVDTYEQYF.

The chain combines TRBV27 with TRBJ2-1; 8 bases align to TRBD2. Unmatched junction bases numbered 6, after V lost 3 bases and J lost 5 bases. Germline V lookup: CDR1 MNHEY, CDR2 SMNVEV (reference sequence). There are 15 residues in the CDR3. The CDR3 spells CASSFSGTSDNEQFF. The CDR3 DNA is TGTGCCAGCAGTTTCTCCGGGACTAGTGACAATGAGCAGTTCTTC.

The rearrangement joins TRBV7-2 to TRBJ2-3; 14 bases are a match to TRBD2. CDR1 SGHTA and CDR2 FQGNSA come from the germline V gene. Losses at the gene ends were 3 bases for V and 5 bases for J; bases not matched to a gene: 13. The CDR3 has 19 residues. Written as DNA, the CDR3 is TGTGCCAGCAGCTTCGGATTGGGACTAGCGGGAGTATGGGGAGATACGCAGTATTTT. Its protein product is CASSFGLGLAGVWGDTQYF.

The chain is built from TRBV10-3 and TRBJ2-2; perhaps TRBD2 as D (5 bases). V was shortened by 2 bases and J by 6 bases, with 19 bases between the two germline ends. Germline CDR1 and CDR2: ENHRY and SYGVKD. The CDR3 spans 17 residues. CDR3 protein: CAISEMEWRGSAGELFF. DNA of the CDR3: TGTGCCATCAGTGAGATGGAATGGAGAGGGTCCGCCGGGGAGCTGTTTTTT.

The rearrangement links TRBV20-1 to TRBJ2-1; D gene ambiguous. The length of the CDR3 is 11 residues. Trimming removed 2 bases at V and 6 bases at J, with 5 bases between. Germline-derived CDR1 and CDR2 are DFQATT and SNEGSKA (reference sequence). The CDR3: CSARPFNEQFF. The DNA of the CDR3 is TGCAGTGCTAGACCATTCAATGAGCAGTTCTTC.

The chain joins TRBV18 to TRBJ1-5, with D unresolved. Trimming left V 1 base short and J 1 base short, with 11 bases between. Per germline, CDR1 KGHSH and CDR2 LQKENI. CDR3 length: 16 amino acids. CDR3 amino acids: CASSPLGVGSNQPQHF. Here the CDR3 DNA reads TGTGCCAGCTCACCACTCGGGGTCGGAAGCAATCAGCCCCAGCATTTT.

In this sample, this clone turned up once. The gene calls are TRBV7-3 and TRBJ2-2; D remains unclear. CDR1 is SGHTA and CDR2 is FQGTGA in the germline V gene. There are 16 residues in the CDR3. V shed 0 bases and J shed 0 bases, with 8 bases lying between them. CDR3 sequence: CASSLTRLANTGELFF. CDR3 nucleotides: TGTGCCAGCAGCTTAACGAGGCTAGCGAACACCGGGGAGCTGTTTTTT.

The V call is TRBV2, the J call TRBJ1-5, with no clear D. The V gene lost 1 base and the J gene lost 9 bases, with 7 bases spanning the gap. Germline V gene lookup returns CDR1 SNHLY and CDR2 FYNNEI. CDR3 length equals 12 residues. CDR3 bases: TGTGCCAGCAGTGAAGGCCCGCGGCCCCAGCATTTT. Translating gives CASSEGPRPQHF.

This chain links TRBV2 with TRBJ2-5; D not resolved. The CDR3 is 13 amino acids. Germline V gives CDR1 SNHLY, CDR2 FYNNEI. The V end was cut by 6 bases, the J end by 4 bases, with 12 bases between. Written as DNA, the CDR3 is TGTGCCAGCAGCCGTGACTCGGGAGAGACCCAGTACTTC. Translation: CASSRDSGETQYF.

This clone was observed a few times. The chain employs TRBV9 and TRBJ1-5; D is undetermined. Germline CDR1 reads SGDLS; CDR2 reads YYNGEE. CDR3 size: 16 residues. Trimming removed 0 bases from V and 7 bases from J, with 17 bases in between. The CDR3 nucleotides read TGTGCCAGCAGCGTAGCTGCCCCGGCCGGGGAACAGCCCCAGCATTTT. It encodes CASSVAAPAGEQPQHF.

This sequence joins TRBV9 and TRBJ2-3; 7 nucleotides match TRBD2. Germline V gene data show CDR1 as SGDLS and CDR2 as YYNGEE. J lost 4 bases, V lost 3 bases, and 14 bases had no gene match. CDR3 length: 17 amino acids. The chain's CDR3 is CASSDPDWGGSPDTQYF. CDR3 nucleotide sequence: TGTGCCAGCAGCGACCCTGACTGGGGAGGGTCCCCAGATACGCAGTATTTT.

The rearrangement links TRBV6-1 to TRBJ2-2; 8 positions agree with TRBD1. Germline assignment: CDR1 MNHNS and CDR2 SASEGT. This CDR3 spans 15 amino acids. V lost 10 bases, J lost 4 bases, and 11 bases stayed unmatched. The CDR3: CATARQGATTGELFF. CDR3 sequence (DNA): TGTGCCACCGCCAGGCAGGGGGCGACCACCGGGGAGCTGTTTTTT.

This clone has a single count. The V call is TRBV28, the J call TRBJ2-7, with D perhaps TRBD2 (6 bases). This CDR3 region has 15 residues. V lost 5 bases, J lost 4 bases, and 18 bases lay in between. Germline V gives CDR1 MDHEN, CDR2 SYDVKM. The CDR3 nucleotides read TGTGCCAGCAGTCCCCCGGAGGCGGGATTTTACGAGCAGTACTTC. It is translated as CASSPPEAGFYEQYF.

This clone was detected only a few times. This chain connects TRBV5-1 to TRBJ2-3; TRBD2 matches 9 bases. CDR3 length equals 18 residues. The V segment lost 3 bases and the J segment 3 bases; nucleotides outside the gene matches: 14. Germline CDR1 is SGHRS and CDR2 is YFSETQ. CDR3 DNA: TGCGCCAGCAGCTGGGGGGCTAGCGGGGTCGAGGGTACAGATACGCAGTATTTT. Translation gives CASSWGASGVEGTDTQYF.

This chain joins TRBV6-5 and TRBJ2-1, with 10 bases fitting TRBD2. The CDR3 is made up of 16 amino acids. V was clipped by 2 bases and J by 7 bases; unmatched bases: 8. The germline gives CDR1 MNHEY, CDR2 SVGAGI. The CDR3 DNA sequence: TGTGCCAGCAGTTACGGTCTAGCGGGAGTAAGAAATGAGCAGTTCTTC. Amino acid sequence: CASSYGLAGVRNEQFF.

The chain uses TRBV6-1 and TRBJ2-7, with 10 bases matching TRBD1. The CDR3 has 14 amino acids. V lost 4 bases, J lost 5 bases, and 5 bases stayed unmatched. The V gene's germline CDR1 is MNHNS and CDR2 SASEGT. CDR3 bases: TGTGCCAGCAGTGGGACCGGGACAGGGGACGAGCAGTACTTC. Protein: CASSGTGTGDEQYF.

The CDR3 DNA reads TGTGCCAGCTCACCTCGGGGACTAAGGACCGCCCTTGGCACAGATACGCAGTATTTT. This sequence encodes CASSPRGLRTALGTDTQYF. The J gene is TRBJ2-3, the V gene TRBV18, with 7 bases fitting TRBD2. The CDR3 runs 19 residues. V was pared by 3 bases and J by 1 base, with 16 bases of the junction left unmatched. From germline, CDR1 is KGHSH and CDR2 LQKENI.

The chain uses TRBV11-2 and TRBJ2-1; TRBD2 matches 10 bases. The CDR3 has 16 residues. J lost 5 bases, V lost 6 bases, and 10 bases had no gene match. Germline CDR1 and CDR2: SGHAT and FQNNGV. The CDR3 loop is CASSSAGTSANNEQFF. The DNA for the CDR3 is TGTGCCAGCAGTTCCGCCGGGACTAGCGCAAACAATGAGCAGTTCTTC.

This clone showed up just a few times. The DNA for the CDR3 is TGTGCCAGCAGCCGGGACAGGGGGCCCTCTCGGGGCTACACCTTC. Translated: CASSRDRGPSRGYTF. V and J are TRBV25-1 and TRBJ1-2, with TRBD1 matching over 12 bases. The ends lost 6 bases at V and 8 bases at J; junction bases unmatched: 10. CDR1 and CDR2 from the germline V gene are MGHDK and SYGVNS. The CDR3 loop spans 15 amino acids.

The CDR3 DNA follows: TGTGCCAGCAGCACAGCGGGCACCAGGGCGAACACTGAAGCTTTCTTT. Amino acids: CASSTAGTRANTEAFF. The genes are TRBV5-6 and TRBJ1-1; D perhaps matches TRBD1 (5 bases). Germline CDR1 is SGHDT and CDR2 is YYEEEE. The V and J ends lost 4 bases and 1 base respectively, with 17 bases between them. This CDR3 has 16 residues.

The rearrangement links TRBV7-9 to TRBJ1-1, with a possible D match to TRBD1 (6 bases). Germline CDR1 is SEHNR and CDR2 is FQNEAQ (reference sequence). V gave up 5 bases and J gave up 9 bases, with 16 bases separating them. CDR3 length equals 13 residues. CDR3 sequence (DNA): TGTGCCAGCAGCCGGAATGGGGGCACCAAAGCTTTCTTT. Its protein is CASSRNGGTKAFF.

Of note for this clone: A read error may produce the germline difference seen at one junction end. The V and J genes are TRBV28 and TRBJ1-2, with a weak D call TRBD1 (5 bases). This CDR3 is 13 amino acids long. Per the germline V gene, CDR1 is MDHEN and CDR2 is SYDVKM. CDR3: CASSLGRDYGYPF. CDR3 DNA sequence: TGTGCCAGCAGTTTAGGCAGGGACTATGGCTACCCCTTC.

As DNA, the CDR3 is TGTGCCAGCTCACCGGGGACTAGCGCCAACAATGAGCAGTTCTTC. Translated: CASSPGTSANNEQFF. The rearrangement joins TRBV18 to TRBJ2-1, with 10 bases identical to TRBD2. J was trimmed by 5 bases and V by 3 bases; bases with no gene match: 4. The CDR3 runs to 15 residues. Germline V gene lookup returns CDR1 KGHSH and CDR2 LQKENI.

The chain recombines TRBV4-3 with TRBJ2-7; no firm D call. Deletions cut 0 bases from V and 2 bases from J, with 5 bases between. CDR1 and CDR2 from the germline V gene are LGHNA and YSLEER. This CDR3 is 13 amino acids long. In nucleotides, the CDR3 is TGCGCCAGCAGCCAAGAAGCCCCCTACGAGCAGTACTTC. Its protein is CASSQEAPYEQYF.